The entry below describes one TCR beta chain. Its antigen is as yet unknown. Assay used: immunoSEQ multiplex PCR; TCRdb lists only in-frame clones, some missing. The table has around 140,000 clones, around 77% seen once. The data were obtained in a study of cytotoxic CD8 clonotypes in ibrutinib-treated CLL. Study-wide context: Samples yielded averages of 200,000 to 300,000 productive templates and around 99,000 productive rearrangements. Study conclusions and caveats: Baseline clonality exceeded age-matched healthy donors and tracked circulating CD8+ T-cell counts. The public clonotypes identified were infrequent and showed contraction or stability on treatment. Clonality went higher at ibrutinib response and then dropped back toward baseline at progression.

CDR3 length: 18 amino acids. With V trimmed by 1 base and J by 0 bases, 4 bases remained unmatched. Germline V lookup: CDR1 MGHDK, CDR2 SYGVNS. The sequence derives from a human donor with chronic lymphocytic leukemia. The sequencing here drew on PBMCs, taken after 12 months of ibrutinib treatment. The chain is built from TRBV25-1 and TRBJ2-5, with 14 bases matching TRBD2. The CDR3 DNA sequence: TGTGCCAGCAGTGAATTTGGACTAGCGGGAGGATACCAAGAGACCCAGTACTTC. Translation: CASSEFGLAGGYQETQYF.